The rows below give T cell receptor beta chains drawn from one sample of a study of T cells expressing NK-cell markers. TCRdb reprocessed the 5' RACE reads and reports one entry per CDR3 protein, with no DNA. The repertoire shows roughly 380,000 distinct CDR3 sequences; the top ten hold around 4.9%. The sequencing sample was made of blood T cells: a sorted CD56 or NKG2C T cell subset, CD4+ or CD8+ T cells, or bulk PBMC T cells (not recorded which). All receptors come from a man aged 18-75 years in good health. Each CDR3 is given with its conserved first and last residue.

cdr3_aa,v_call,j_call
CSAPWTGETEAFF,TRBV20-1,TRBJ1-1
CASIDDRVYGYTF,TRBV6-6,TRBJ1-2
CASTEDRGLGYGYTF,TRBV12-3/TRBV12-4,TRBJ1-2
CAISTLAGGSTDTQYF,TRBV10-3,TRBJ2-3
CSVTSGSGANVLTF,TRBV29-1,TRBJ2-6
CASSSVHLAGGLNEQFF,TRBV11-2,TRBJ2-1
CSAPKGQTKTDTQYF,TRBV20-1,TRBJ2-3
CASSTSPRRDTQYF,TRBV5-5,TRBJ2-3
CASSAGLAGNTDTQYF,TRBV9,TRBJ2-3
CASSGYRDSPNSPLHF,TRBV7-6,TRBJ1-6
CSARRGDSPLHF,TRBV20-1,TRBJ1-6